A selection of T cell receptor beta chains follows, all from one sample in a study of tumor and adjacent non-tumor tissue in lung cancer. TCRdb reanalysed the multiplex PCR reads using MiXCR and keeps one entry per CDR3 protein. The sample has 100,000 to 120,000 distinct CDR3 sequences; approximately 80% are singletons. Sequencing was done on a sample of lung tumor tissue. The receptors shown here come from a man in his 70s with non-small cell lung cancer. The CDR3 runs from the conserved cysteine through the conserved F or W. The order of the fields is V gene, D gene, clone size, J gene, CDR3 DNA, CDR3 protein. A D gene is named only where the DNA matches it firmly. A clone size is listed for some rows: how often the clone was seen (once, few, many), or a class if it is expanded.

TRBV5-6,TRBD1,once,TRBJ1-2,TGTACCAGCAGCCTGGTGGTTAGTGTCGGACAGGACTATGGCTACACCTTC,CTSSLVVSVGQDYGYTF
TRBV27,-,-,TRBJ2-3,TGTGCCAGCAGCCGGAGGGACCCCTACTGGGATACGCAGTATTTT,CASSRRDPYWDTQYF
TRBV5-1,-,once,TRBJ2-7,TGCGCCATCAGTCCCCCGAGGACAAGGCCTTTCTCCTACGAGCATTACTTC,CAISPPRTRPFSYEHYF
TRBV11-2,-,-,TRBJ2-1,TGTGCCAGCAGCTTAGATGGGCGATTCAGCAGGACCCTTTACAATGAGCAGTTCTTC,CASSLDGRFSRTLYNEQFF
TRBV12-3/TRBV12-4,-,-,TRBJ1-6,TGTACCAGTAGTCGGACAGTCTATAATTCCCCCTTCCATTTT,CTSSRTVYNSPFHF
TRBV4-1,TRBD2,-,TRBJ2-5,TGCGCCAGCAGTCAATTGAGACTAGCGGGAGTTGAGACTCAGTACTTC,CASSQLRLAGVETQYF
TRBV4-2,TRBD2,-,TRBJ2-2,TGTGACAGCAGCCGGTATGGGCGGGGGGCCAACACCGGGGAACTGTTTTTT,CDSSRYGRGANTGELFF
TRBV29-1,-,once,TRBJ2-7,TGCAACATTGATGACGGTTCCTACGAACAGTACTTC,CNIDDGSYEQYF
TRBV21-1,-,-,TRBJ2-3,TGTGCCTGCAGCAAAGTGATCAGGTTTCGGACAGGAGGCCCAGATACGCAGTATTTT,CACSKVIRFRTGGPDTQYF
TRBV6-2/TRBV6-3,-,-,TRBJ2-7,TGTACCAGCAGTAACCCGATGGCGGGACCGGTCGAGCAGTACTTC,CTSSNPMAGPVEQYF
TRBV12-3/TRBV12-4,-,-,TRBJ1-1,TGTGCCGGCAGTCTGAGAATCGTCACTGAAGATTTCTTT,CAGSLRIVTEDFF
TRBV18,-,-,TRBJ1-1,TGTGCCAGCTCACCAAGGATGACATGTGGGGCTTACACTGAAGCTTTCTTT,CASSPRMTCGAYTEAFF
TRBV5-5,-,-,TRBJ2-1,TGTGCCAACAGCTTGGCCTTCGGGACCAGCTCCCACAATGAGCAGTTCTTC,CANSLAFGTSSHNEQFF
TRBV7-9,TRBD1,many,TRBJ1-2,TGTGCCAGCAGCTCGCAGGGGGTCGGTGGCTACACCTTC,CASSSQGVGGYTF
TRBV20-1,-,-,TRBJ2-7,TGTGGTGCTACCGGGGCAGTCGAGGAGTACTTC,CGATGAVEEYF
TRBV11-2,-,-,TRBJ2-3,TGTGTCAGCAGCTTCTGGGGGCTAGCACTAATAGATACGCAGTATTTT,CVSSFWGLALIDTQYF
TRBV6-6,-,many,TRBJ2-7,TGTGCCAGCAGTTATTCCGATGCGGGTGAGGACTACGAGCAGTACTTC,CASSYSDAGEDYEQYF
TRBV5-4,-,once,TRBJ2-5,TGTGCCAGCAGCTTGGGACGGGGTCAAGAGACCCATTACTTC,CASSLGRGQETHYF
TRBV11-3,TRBD2,-,TRBJ2-2,TGTGCCAGCAGCATACGCGGGGGGGCTGACTGTGAGCTGTTTTTT,CASSIRGGADCELFF
TRBV4-1,TRBD2,-,TRBJ2-1,TGCGCCAGGAGCCAAGAGGCGGCTAGCGGGAGGGCAAATGAGCAGTTCTTC,CARSQEAASGRANEQFF
TRBV6-1,-,-,TRBJ1-2,TGTGCCAGCAGCCTGCGGGACAAGTCTAATTATAGCTACACCTTC,CASSLRDKSNYSYTF
TRBV6-1,TRBD2,-,TRBJ2-3,TGTGCCAGCTGGAGCGGGAATACAGATACGCAGTATTTT,CASWSGNTDTQYF
TRBV10-3,TRBD1,-,TRBJ2-2,TGTGCCTTCAGTGGGGTCGACAGGGACGCCGGGGAGCTGTTTTTT,CAFSGVDRDAGELFF
TRBV7-8,-,once,TRBJ2-7,TGTGCCGACAGCTCCCGTCGGCAGGGGGGCCCCTACGAGCAGTACTTC,CADSSRRQGGPYEQYF
TRBV10-3,-,-,TRBJ2-7,TGTGACATCAGTGGAGCAGGGAACCCCTACGAGCAGTACTTC,CDISGAGNPYEQYF
TRBV28,-,-,TRBJ2-7,TGTGCCAACATTTTTCCAGGACCTTCCTACGAGCAGTACTTC,CANIFPGPSYEQYF
TRBV10-2,TRBD1,-,TRBJ1-1,TGCGCCAGCAGGAGAAATACAGGGGAGGCAAAGACTGAAGCTTTCTTT,CASRRNTGEAKTEAFF
TRBV20-1,-,-,TRBJ2-7,TGCAGTGCTAGTGGAGGACGGTCCCCTTACGGGCGGTACTTC,CSASGGRSPYGRYF
TRBV12-3/TRBV12-4,TRBD1,-,TRBJ2-3,TGTGTCAGCAGTTTAGGACAGGGGGATGGAGATACACAGTATTTT,CVSSLGQGDGDTQYF
TRBV5-5,-,-,TRBJ2-2,TGTACCAGCAGGAGAGACACCCCGAACACCGGGGAGCTGTTTTTT,CTSRRDTPNTGELFF
TRBV6-2/TRBV6-3,TRBD1,-,TRBJ2-7,TGTGCCAGCAGTGAGGACAGGTTCGGGCAGTACTTC,CASSEDRFGQYF
TRBV11-2,-,-,TRBJ1-4,TGTGCCAACAGCTTGGTCGGAGGAGGAAAACTGTTTTTT,CANSLVGGGKLFF
TRBV5-4,-,-,TRBJ2-5,TGTGCCAGAATCTTGAGGCGGGGTGAAGAGACCCAGTACTTC,CARILRRGEETQYF
TRBV6-1,-,-,TRBJ1-1,TGTGCCAGTACCCGGATGAGGGAGACTGAAGCTTTCTTT,CASTRMRETEAFF
TRBV24-1,-,many,TRBJ1-3,TGTGCCACCAGTGATCCCGGGAAGGCCGGAAACACCATATATTTT,CATSDPGKAGNTIYF
TRBV4-2,TRBD2,-,TRBJ2-3,TGTGCCAGCAGCCTAGAACGGGAGGGCAGTGATACGCAGTATTTT,CASSLEREGSDTQYF
TRBV12-5,-,-,TRBJ1-2,TGTGCTAGTGGCCGCACTGACAAGAGTGGCTACAACTTC,CASGRTDKSGYNF
TRBV29-1,TRBD2,-,TRBJ2-6,TGCAGCGTTCTGGGGGAAAGGGGAGGGCCCTCTGGGGCCAGCGTCATGACTTTC,CSVLGERGGPSGASVMTF
TRBV28,-,many,TRBJ2-2,TGTGCCAGCAGTTGGCAGGGGTTTAGGGCCGGGGAGCTGTTTTTT,CASSWQGFRAGELFF
TRBV6-2/TRBV6-3,TRBD2,-,TRBJ2-7,TGTGCCACTAGTCCTCAAAGCGGGGGCCTTATGGAGCAGTACTTC,CATSPQSGGLMEQYF
TRBV11-2,-,-,TRBJ2-2,TGTGCCAGCAGTCTGGCCAGTCAGTACGGGGAGCTGTTTTTT,CASSLASQYGELFF
TRBV18,-,few,TRBJ2-4,TGTGCCAGCTCACCTTTAGATATAGCCAAAAACATTCAGTACTTC,CASSPLDIAKNIQYF
TRBV6-6,-,-,TRBJ2-3,TGTGCCAGCAGTTCAAGACAGGATACAGATGCGCAGTATTTT,CASSSRQDTDAQYF
TRBV6-1,-,once,TRBJ1-2,TGTGCCGTCAGTGGATACACCTTC,CAVSGYTF
TRBV29-1,-,-,TRBJ2-3,TGCAGTGTTAGTGCCCCGGGGGATACGCAGTATTTT,CSVSAPGDTQYF
TRBV4-3,-,-,TRBJ1-2,TGCACTAGCAGCCAAGACAGGCGACCTTACTTCAACTGTGGCTACACCTTC,CTSSQDRRPYFNCGYTF
TRBV12-3/TRBV12-4,-,few,TRBJ2-3,TGTGTCAGCAGTTTAGGTCAAACGGATACGCAGTATTTT,CVSSLGQTDTQYF
TRBV6-5,-,-,TRBJ2-5,TGTGCCAGCACTAAAAACCAGGGGGGCCGAGAGACCCAGTACTTC,CASTKNQGGRETQYF
TRBV11-3,-,-,TRBJ1-2,TGTGCCAGCAGACGATCAGGGGTACATGGCTGCACCTTC,CASRRSGVHGCTF
TRBV28,-,-,TRBJ1-5,TGTGCCTCCAGCGCGCTATATACGCAGCATTTT,CASSALYTQHF
TRBV29-1,-,-,TRBJ2-4,TGCAGCGTTGACGTAGTGGGAAGTCACATTCAGTACTTC,CSVDVVGSHIQYF
TRBV5-4,-,-,TRBJ2-7,TGTGCCAGCAACCTTCTGGTGGCTAGGGAGCAGTACTTC,CASNLLVAREQYF
TRBV12-3/TRBV12-4,-,-,TRBJ1-6,TGTGCCATCAGTTGGACAGTCTATAATTCACCCCTCTACTTT,CAISWTVYNSPLYF